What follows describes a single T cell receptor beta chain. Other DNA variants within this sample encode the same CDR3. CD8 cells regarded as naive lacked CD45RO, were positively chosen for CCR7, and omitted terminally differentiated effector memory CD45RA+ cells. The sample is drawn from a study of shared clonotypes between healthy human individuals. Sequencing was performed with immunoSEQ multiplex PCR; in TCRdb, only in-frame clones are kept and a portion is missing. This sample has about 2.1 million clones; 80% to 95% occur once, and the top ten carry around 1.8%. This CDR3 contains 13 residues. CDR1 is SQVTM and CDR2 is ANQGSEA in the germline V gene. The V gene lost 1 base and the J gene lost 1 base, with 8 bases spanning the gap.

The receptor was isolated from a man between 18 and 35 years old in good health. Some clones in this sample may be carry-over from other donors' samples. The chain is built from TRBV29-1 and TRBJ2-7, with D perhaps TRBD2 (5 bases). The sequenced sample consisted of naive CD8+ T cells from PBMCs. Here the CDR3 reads CSVEASGSYEQYF. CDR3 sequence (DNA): TGCAGCGTTGAAGCCAGCGGTTCCTACGAGCAGTACTTC.